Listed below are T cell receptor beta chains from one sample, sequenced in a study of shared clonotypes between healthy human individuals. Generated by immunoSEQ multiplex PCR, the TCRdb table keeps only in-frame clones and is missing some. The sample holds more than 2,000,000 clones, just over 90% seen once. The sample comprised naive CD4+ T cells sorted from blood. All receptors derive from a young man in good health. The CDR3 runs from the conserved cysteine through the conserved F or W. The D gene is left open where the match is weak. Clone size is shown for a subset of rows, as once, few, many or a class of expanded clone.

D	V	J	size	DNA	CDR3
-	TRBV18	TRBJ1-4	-	TGTGCCAGCTCATCTCCCGAAGATAATGAAAAACTGTTTTTT	CASSSPEDNEKLFF
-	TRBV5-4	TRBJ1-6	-	TGTGCCAGCAGCTTGGAGGCAGATCATAATTCACCCCTCCACTTT	CASSLEADHNSPLHF
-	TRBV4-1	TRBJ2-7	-	TGCGCCAGCAGCCAGATTGGCCGGAGCTCCTACGAGCAGTACTTC	CASSQIGRSSYEQYF
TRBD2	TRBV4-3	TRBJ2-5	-	TGCGCCAGCAGCCAAGATCAAACGGGAGGAGGGGAGACCCAGTACTTC	CASSQDQTGGGETQYF
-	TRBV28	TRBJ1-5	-	TGTGCCAGCAGCTCGCTTCAACAGAGGGTGGATCAGCCCCAGCATTTT	CASSSLQQRVDQPQHF
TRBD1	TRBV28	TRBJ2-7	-	TGTGCCAGCAGTCGGGGACAGGGGAGAGAGCAGTACTTC	CASSRGQGREQYF
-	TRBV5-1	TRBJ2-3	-	TGCGCCAGCAGCTTGTCAGGGCCCCGCACAGATACGCAGTATTTT	CASSLSGPRTDTQYF
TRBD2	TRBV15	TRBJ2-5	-	TGTGCCACCAGCGAACTAGCGGGAATCCAAGAGACCCAGTACTTC	CATSELAGIQETQYF
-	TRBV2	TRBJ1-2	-	TGTGCCAGCAGAAAAGAGAAAGAGGGCTACACCTTC	CASRKEKEGYTF
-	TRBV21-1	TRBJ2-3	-	TGTGCCAGCAGACGGGCGCAGGGACCTGGCTCAGATACGCAGTATTTT	CASRRAQGPGSDTQYF
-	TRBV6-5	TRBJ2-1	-	TGTGCCAGCAGTAACCCGACGAGCTCCTACAATGAGCAGTTCTTC	CASSNPTSSYNEQFF
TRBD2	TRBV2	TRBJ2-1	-	TGTGCCAGCAGACCGACTAGCGGGAGTTACAGTGAGCAGTTCTTC	CASRPTSGSYSEQFF
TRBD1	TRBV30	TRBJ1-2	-	TGTGCCTGGAGTGAACAGGGGGCTACTGGCTACACCTTC	CAWSEQGATGYTF
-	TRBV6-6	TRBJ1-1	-	TGTGCCAGCAGTTACATTGGGGACACTGAAGCTTTCTTT	CASSYIGDTEAFF
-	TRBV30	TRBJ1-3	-	TGTGCCTGGACCCTAGGCAGAGTCTCTGGAAACACCATATATTTT	CAWTLGRVSGNTIYF
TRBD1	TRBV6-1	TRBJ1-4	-	TGTGCCAGCAGTGATCCCGGGACAGGCAATGAAAAACTGTTTTTT	CASSDPGTGNEKLFF
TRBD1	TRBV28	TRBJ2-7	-	TGTGCCAGCAGTTTCCACAGGGGGATCTCCTACGAGCAGTACTTC	CASSFHRGISYEQYF
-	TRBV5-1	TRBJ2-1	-	TGCGCCAGCAGCTTGGAATTTGAGCAGTTCTTC	CASSLEFEQFF
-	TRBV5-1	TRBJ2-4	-	TGCGCCAGCAGCGCAATGGGACATAGCCAAACCATTCAGTACTTC	CASSAMGHSQTIQYF
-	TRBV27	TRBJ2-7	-	TGTGCCAGCAGTTTCGGTACCAGCTCCTACGAGCAGTACTTC	CASSFGTSSYEQYF
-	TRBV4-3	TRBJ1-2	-	TGCGCCAGCAGCCAAGGTTTCGTAAGGGGCTATGGCTACACCTTC	CASSQGFVRGYGYTF
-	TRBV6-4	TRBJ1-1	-	TGTGCCAGCAGTGAAACCAGGGAGAACACTGAAGCTTTCTTT	CASSETRENTEAFF
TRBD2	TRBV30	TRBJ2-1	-	TGTGCCTGGAGTGTTGTACGGACTAGCGGGTCTGGATCCTACAATGAGCAGTTCTTC	CAWSVVRTSGSGSYNEQFF
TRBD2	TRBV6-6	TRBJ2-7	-	TGTGCCAGCAGTCCGTTAGCGGGAGGCTCCGAGCAGTACTTC	CASSPLAGGSEQYF
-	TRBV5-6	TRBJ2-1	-	TGTGCCAGCAGCCTATCCTACAATGAGCAGTTCTTC	CASSLSYNEQFF
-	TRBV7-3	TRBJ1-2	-	TGTGCCAGCAGCTACAGAGAAGGCTGGGGCTACACCTTC	CASSYREGWGYTF
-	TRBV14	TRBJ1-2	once	TGTGCCAGCAGCCAAGAAAGATTTGACTATGGCTACACCTTC	CASSQERFDYGYTF
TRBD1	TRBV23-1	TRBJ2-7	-	TGCGCCAGCAGTCAATCGGGACAGGGGGCTCAAGAGCAGTACTTC	CASSQSGQGAQEQYF
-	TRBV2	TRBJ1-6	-	TGTGCCACCGCCGTGGGGGGAAATTCACCCCTCCACTTT	CATAVGGNSPLHF